A selection of T cell receptor beta chains follows, all from one sample in a study of vaccination effects on CD4 cells after COVID-19. Profiled with immunoSEQ multiplex PCR; TCRdb holds only in-frame clones, not every one. The sample carries tens of thousands of clones, approximately 68% recorded once. Antigens of these TCRs are unknown. The material was CD4+ T cells from PBMCs cultured with HCoV-229E spike peptides, obtained before COVID-19 vaccination. These receptors all come from a human donor who received a COVID-19 vaccine. Each CDR3 is given with its conserved first and last residue. D genes are given only for firm matches. The size entry is marked missing in some rows and otherwise reads once, few, many or a size class.

v_gene,j_gene,d_gene,abundance,CDR3aa,CDR3nt
TRBV29-1,TRBJ1-1,.,.,CSVGTAEAFF,TGCAGCGTTGGTACCGCTGAAGCTTTCTTT
TRBV2,TRBJ1-1,.,.,CASSVQRNTEAFF,TGTGCCAGCAGTGTACAACGGAACACTGAAGCTTTCTTT
TRBV7-2,TRBJ2-1,TRBD2,.,CASSPRAGVGYNEQFF,TGTGCCAGCAGCCCCCGAGCGGGAGTGGGCTACAATGAGCAGTTCTTC
TRBV3-1/TRBV3-2,TRBJ1-3,.,.,CASSRHYNPGNTIYF,TGTGCCAGCAGCCGACACTACAACCCTGGAAACACCATATATTTT
TRBV6-2/TRBV6-3,TRBJ1-2,.,.,CASSYSIESPGYTF,TGTGCCAGCAGTTACTCGATCGAGAGCCCCGGCTACACCTTC
TRBV5-1,TRBJ2-1,TRBD2,few,CASSRALAGLAGGFNEQFF,TGCGCCAGCAGCCGGGCCCTGGCAGGACTAGCGGGAGGCTTCAATGAGCAGTTCTTC
TRBV11-2,TRBJ2-3,TRBD2,few,CASSLLAGGLTDTQYF,TGTGCCAGCAGCTTACTAGCGGGAGGGCTCACAGATACGCAGTATTTT
TRBV21-1,TRBJ1-3,.,once,CASSKEGFGQGGGNTIYF,TGTGCCAGCAGCAAAGAAGGGTTTGGGCAGGGGGGGGGAAACACCATATATTTT
TRBV3-1/TRBV3-2,TRBJ2-7,.,few,CASSQDRQEPYEQYF,TGTGCCAGCAGCCAAGATCGGCAGGAACCCTACGAGCAGTACTTC
TRBV29-1,TRBJ2-5,.,.,CSVMVSFQETQYF,TGCAGCGTTATGGTCTCCTTCCAAGAGACCCAGTACTTC
TRBV18,TRBJ1-1,.,.,CASSPTADNTEAFF,TGTGCCAGCTCACCAACAGCAGACAACACTGAAGCTTTCTTT
TRBV4-2,TRBJ1-2,.,.,CASSLLSQAGVGYTF,TGTGCCAGCAGCTTACTGAGCCAGGCAGGGGTAGGCTACACCTTC
TRBV6-1,TRBJ2-2,.,.,CASSEGAGSTGELFF,TGTGCCAGCAGTGAGGGGGCGGGATCCACCGGGGAGCTGTTTTTT
TRBV2,TRBJ1-3,.,.,CASREQVSGNTIYF,TGTGCCAGCAGAGAACAGGTCTCTGGAAACACCATATATTTT
TRBV11-2,TRBJ2-1,.,.,CASSLDGGFEQFF,TGTGCCAGCAGCTTAGATGGCGGGTTTGAGCAGTTCTTC
TRBV9,TRBJ2-2,.,.,CASSVGVGLDTGELFF,TGTGCCAGCAGCGTAGGAGTGGGACTTGACACCGGGGAGCTGTTTTTT
TRBV18,TRBJ1-3,.,.,CASSREQGNTIYF,TGTGCCAGCTCACGCGAACAGGGAAACACCATATATTTT
TRBV5-1,TRBJ2-5,.,.,CASSFDRLGETQYF,TGCGCCAGCAGCTTTGACAGGTTGGGAGAGACCCAGTACTTC
TRBV10-3,TRBJ2-1,TRBD2,.,CAISLQGSGTNYNEQFF,TGTGCCATCAGTCTCCAGGGCAGCGGGACTAACTACAATGAGCAGTTCTTC
TRBV11-2,TRBJ1-1,.,few,CASSFSANTEAFF,TGTGCCAGCAGCTTTTCGGCGAACACTGAAGCTTTCTTT
TRBV7-2,TRBJ1-4,.,few,CASSLGPNEKLFF,TGTGCCAGCAGCTTAGGGCCGAATGAAAAACTGTTTTTT
TRBV2,TRBJ1-2,.,few,CASKGGHYGYTF,TGTGCAAGCAAGGGGGGACACTATGGCTACACCTTC
TRBV18,TRBJ1-1,.,few,CASSFSGVNTEAFF,TGTGCCAGCTCATTTTCCGGGGTGAACACTGAAGCTTTCTTT
TRBV9,TRBJ1-6,.,.,CASSVDGRGSYNSPLHF,TGTGCCAGCAGCGTAGACGGCCGGGGCTCCTATAATTCACCCCTCCACTTT
TRBV2,TRBJ2-2,.,once,CASRLGTANTGELFF,TGTGCCAGCAGATTGGGAACGGCGAACACCGGGGAGCTGTTTTTT
TRBV7-9,TRBJ1-1,TRBD1,.,CASSPGGLNTEAFF,TGTGCCAGCAGCCCAGGGGGATTGAACACTGAAGCTTTCTTT
TRBV14,TRBJ2-1,TRBD2,.,CASSQDRLAGGLSYNEQFF,TGTGCCAGCAGCCAAGATCGACTAGCGGGGGGCCTCTCCTACAATGAGCAGTTCTTC
TRBV24-1,TRBJ1-2,.,few,CATEGFYGYTF,TGTGCCACCGAGGGCTTCTATGGCTACACCTTC
TRBV6-1,TRBJ2-5,TRBD2,.,CASSEGGSGKETQYF,TGTGCCAGCAGTGAAGGGGGTAGCGGGAAGGAGACCCAGTACTTC
TRBV30,TRBJ1-2,.,.,CAYNRDGYTF,TGTGCCTATAACAGGGATGGCTACACCTTC
TRBV6-1,TRBJ1-6,.,.,CASSDGFSPLHF,TGTGCCAGCAGTGACGGGTTTTCACCCCTCCACTTT
TRBV6-5,TRBJ1-2,.,few,CASSYKRAGGYTF,TGTGCCAGCAGTTATAAGAGGGCTGGTGGCTACACCTTC
TRBV3-1/TRBV3-2,TRBJ2-3,TRBD2,.,CASSQAAGSTDTQYF,TGTGCCAGCAGCCAAGCAGCGGGGAGCACAGATACGCAGTATTTT
TRBV14,TRBJ2-1,TRBD2,.,CASSPSGRKQFF,TGTGCCAGCAGCCCCAGCGGGAGAAAGCAGTTCTTC
TRBV9,TRBJ1-1,.,.,CASSVGSTGNTEAFF,TGTGCCAGCAGCGTGGGGAGTACCGGGAACACTGAAGCTTTCTTT
TRBV5-4,TRBJ1-3,TRBD1,.,CASSRTGGASGNTIYF,TGTGCCAGCAGCCGGACAGGGGGCGCCTCTGGAAACACCATATATTTT
TRBV6-1,TRBJ2-5,TRBD2,once,CASSELAGGQETQYF,TGTGCCAGCAGTGAATTAGCGGGGGGGCAAGAGACCCAGTACTTC
TRBV6-1,TRBJ1-1,.,.,CASSEKQNTEAFF,TGTGCCAGCAGTGAAAAACAGAACACTGAAGCTTTCTTT
TRBV28,TRBJ1-1,.,.,CASSLYGANTEAFF,TGTGCCAGCAGTTTATATGGAGCCAACACTGAAGCTTTCTTT
TRBV30,TRBJ2-2,.,few,CAWRLLGGELFF,TGTGCCTGGAGGCTGCTAGGGGGGGAGCTGTTTTTT
TRBV4-1,TRBJ1-2,.,.,CASSQDLWGQAPTNYGYTF,TGCGCCAGCAGCCAAGATCTTTGGGGGCAGGCCCCCACTAACTATGGCTACACCTTC
TRBV19,TRBJ2-2,.,.,CASSISKANTGELFF,TGTGCCAGTAGTATTTCCAAAGCGAACACCGGGGAGCTGTTTTTT
TRBV27,TRBJ1-2,.,.,CASSLTWGPDYGYTF,TGTGCCAGCAGTTTAACGTGGGGCCCGGACTATGGCTACACCTTC
TRBV5-1,TRBJ2-3,TRBD2,few,CASSASGTVDTQYF,TGCGCCAGCAGCGCTAGCGGGACGGTAGATACGCAGTATTTT
TRBV28,TRBJ1-2,.,.,CASSLDSHYGYTF,TGTGCCAGCAGCCTGGACAGCCACTATGGCTACACCTTC
TRBV6-2/TRBV6-3,TRBJ2-1,.,.,CASSYLAGSYNEQFF,TGTGCCAGCAGTTATCTGGCGGGAAGCTACAATGAGCAGTTCTTC